The clone carrying this TCR beta chain came up a few times. Its antigen is still unknown. The CDR3 has 16 amino acids. Germline CDR1 LGHNA, CDR2 YNFKEQ. Trimming took 1 base from V and 0 from J, leaving 12 bases between them. The entry originates in a study of T-cell memory formation after mild COVID-19. The overall study: TCR clusters largely stayed donor specific. Study-wide points: That cross-reactive memory joined was suggested by some responding clones appearing in pre-infection memory. Researchers could not confirm that second-wave clones peaking on day 37 targeted SARS-CoV-2.

TCRdb reprocessed the 5' RACE reads via MiXCR and lists one record per CDR3 protein. Among 150,000 to 200,000 distinct CDR3 sequences, 16% were seen once, and the ten largest hold 2% to 2.5%. This clonotype was obtained from an adult woman who had mild COVID-19 (a few samples of this study predate the infection). Cell type and time point are not known. What was sequenced was PBMCs or a T cell subset sorted from them (not recorded which). The chain links TRBV4-2 to TRBJ1-1; D is unresolved. The chain's CDR3 is CASSQVLLIMNTEAFF. The CDR3 region has the DNA TGTGCCAGCAGCCAAGTTCTTCTGATAATGAACACTGAAGCTTTCTTT.